The rows below give T cell receptor beta chains drawn from one sample of a study of CD8 T cells in Susac syndrome. In TCRdb, the immunoSEQ multiplex PCR reads were re-called with MiXCR into one record per CDR3 protein. The repertoire holds over 100,000 distinct CDR3 sequences, 90% to 98% seen once, with roughly 0.096% in the top ten. Specimen: CD4+ T cells from PBMCs. The receptor set was obtained from a human donor in good health. CDR3s include the opening cysteine and the closing phenylalanine or tryptophan. D genes are given only for firm matches. Part of the rows lack a size; the others show once, few, many or a class for expanded clones.

D gene: NA; clone size: once; J gene: TRBJ2-7; CDR3 length: 16; V gene: TRBV4-3; CDR3 protein: CASSQSPDITRGEQYF; CDR3 DNA: TGCGCCAGCAGCCAGAGTCCGGACATAACGAGGGGAGAGCAGTACTTC
D gene: NA; clone size: NA; J gene: TRBJ2-7; CDR3 length: 16; V gene: TRBV5-4; CDR3 protein: CASSLEIVREPSEQYF; CDR3 DNA: TGTGCCAGCAGCTTGGAGATCGTCAGGGAGCCTTCCGAGCAGTACTTC
D gene: NA; clone size: NA; J gene: TRBJ1-3; CDR3 length: 18; V gene: TRBV18; CDR3 protein: CASSRVMTGRDSENTIYF; CDR3 DNA: TGTGCCAGCTCCCGCGTTATGACAGGCCGAGACTCTGAAAACACCATATATTTT
D gene: NA; clone size: once; J gene: TRBJ2-5; CDR3 length: 15; V gene: TRBV3-1; CDR3 protein: CASSSGPLGGETQYF; CDR3 DNA: TGTGCCAGCAGCTCTGGTCCACTAGGAGGAGAGACCCAGTACTTC
D gene: NA; clone size: NA; J gene: TRBJ1-2; CDR3 length: 13; V gene: TRBV5-1; CDR3 protein: CASSFEGADGYTF; CDR3 DNA: TGCGCCAGCAGCTTCGAAGGGGCAGATGGCTACACCTTC
D gene: NA; clone size: NA; J gene: TRBJ1-1; CDR3 length: 13; V gene: TRBV29-1; CDR3 protein: CSGIGQLNTEAFF; CDR3 DNA: TGCAGCGGTATAGGGCAGTTGAACACTGAAGCTTTCTTT
D gene: NA; clone size: NA; J gene: TRBJ1-1; CDR3 length: 14; V gene: TRBV28; CDR3 protein: CASSLGGTRTEAFF; CDR3 DNA: TGTGCCAGCAGTTTAGGCGGGACGAGAACTGAAGCTTTCTTT
D gene: NA; clone size: NA; J gene: TRBJ1-1; CDR3 length: 13; V gene: TRBV27; CDR3 protein: CATLGLKYTEAFF; CDR3 DNA: TGTGCCACCCTAGGCCTTAAGTACACTGAAGCTTTCTTT
D gene: TRBD1; clone size: NA; J gene: TRBJ2-7; CDR3 length: 17; V gene: TRBV29-1; CDR3 protein: CSVGPGQGGPPYYEQYF; CDR3 DNA: TGCAGCGTTGGGCCGGGACAGGGGGGACCTCCCTACTACGAGCAGTACTTC
D gene: TRBD2; clone size: NA; J gene: TRBJ2-1; CDR3 length: 16; V gene: TRBV5-1; CDR3 protein: CASSLVLAGGLGEQFF; CDR3 DNA: TGCGCCAGCAGCTTGGTTCTGGCGGGGGGTCTGGGTGAGCAGTTCTTC
D gene: TRBD1; clone size: NA; J gene: TRBJ1-5; CDR3 length: 14; V gene: TRBV20-1; CDR3 protein: CSARWDSGSLPQHF; CDR3 DNA: TGCAGTGCTAGATGGGACAGCGGCTCTTTGCCCCAGCATTTT
D gene: NA; clone size: NA; J gene: TRBJ2-1; CDR3 length: 13; V gene: TRBV24-1; CDR3 protein: CATSDFPYNEQFF; CDR3 DNA: TGTGCCACCAGTGATTTCCCCTACAATGAGCAGTTCTTC
D gene: NA; clone size: NA; J gene: TRBJ2-6; CDR3 length: 13; V gene: TRBV29-1; CDR3 protein: CSVWRAGANVLTF; CDR3 DNA: TGCAGCGTGTGGAGGGCTGGGGCCAACGTCCTGACTTTC
D gene: NA; clone size: NA; J gene: TRBJ2-3; CDR3 length: 18; V gene: TRBV18; CDR3 protein: CASSPLFSTSVLSDTQYF; CDR3 DNA: TGTGCCAGCTCACCACTTTTTTCGACTAGTGTTTTATCAGATACGCAGTATTTT